This record covers a single TCR beta chain. Trimming stripped 3 bases from V and 3 bases from J, with 15 bases between. This CDR3 is 15 amino acids long. CDR1 is GTSNPN and CDR2 is SVGIG in the germline V gene (reference sequence). This entry comes from a study of shared clonotypes between healthy human individuals. The wider study: Donors, aged 18 to 49, were a couple of women and a few men.

This was a deep-level run. Measured with immunoSEQ multiplex PCR; TCRdb has only the in-frame clones, and not every one. The table has more than 850,000 clones, 78% seen once. The receptor was derived from a man younger than 35 in good health. Some clones in this sample may be carry-over from other donors' samples. The sample consisted of memory CD4+ T cells from PBMCs. Subset described: CD45RA-negative fraction. V gene TRBV30 combines with J gene TRBJ1-3; D is unclear. CDR3 protein: CAWRTVGAGGNTIYF. For the CDR3, the DNA is TGTGCCTGGAGGACGGTGGGCGCCGGTGGAAACACCATATATTTT.